The 25 T cell receptor beta chains given below trace back to one sample, sequenced in a study of T cell responses to AZD1222 COVID-19 vaccine. Sequencing was performed with immunoSEQ multiplex PCR; in TCRdb, only in-frame clones are kept and a portion is missing. The table lists roughly 120,000 clones, about 90% of them singletons. The material was peripheral blood, obtained on day 0 of AZD1222 vaccination. The receptor set was obtained from an adult in good health.

V is TRBV15 and J is TRBJ2-1; tentative D call: TRBD1 (6 bases). The germline CDR1 and CDR2 sequences are LNHNV and YYDKDF (reference sequence). The CDR3 covers 15 residues. V lost 0 bases and J 2 bases, leaving 8 bases between the germline ends. The CDR3 loop is CATSRDRGPYNEQFF. The CDR3 DNA reads as TGTGCCACCAGCAGAGACAGGGGCCCCTACAATGAGCAGTTCTTC.

The chain combines TRBV3-1 (or the pseudogene TRBV3-2) with TRBJ1-1, with 7 nucleotides matching TRBD1. Germline V lookup: CDR1 LGHDT, CDR2 YNNKEL (reference sequence). The length of the CDR3 is 15 residues. With V trimmed by 1 base and J by 5 bases, 7 bases remained unmatched. The CDR3 DNA reads as TGTGCCAGCAGCCAAGTTCGAGGGGGCCGGACTGAAGCTTTCTTT. It translates to CASSQVRGGRTEAFF.

The V gene is TRBV9, the J gene TRBJ2-1, with D hard to call. The CDR3 is made up of 15 amino acids. Germline-derived CDR1 and CDR2 are SGDLS and YYNGEE. The V gene lost 0 bases and the J gene lost 9 bases, with 16 bases spanning the gap. The DNA for the CDR3 is TGTGCCAGCAGCGTAGCCCCTGCAGAAGCAGGTGAGCAGTTCTTC. It is translated as CASSVAPAEAGEQFF.

The CDR3 loop is CASSFGRAGGQPQHF. The CDR3 coding sequence is TGTGCCAGCAGTTTTGGCAGGGCTGGGGGACAGCCCCAGCATTTT. V and J are TRBV28 and TRBJ1-5; D might be TRBD1 (5 bases). CDR3 length: 15 amino acids. Trimming took 3 bases from V and 7 from J, leaving 16 bases between them. Germline CDR1 reads MDHEN; CDR2 reads SYDVKM.

The J gene is TRBJ1-3, the V gene TRBV28; tentative D call: TRBD1 (5 bases). The germline CDR1 and CDR2 sequences are MDHEN and SYDVKM. The CDR3 is 17 residues long. The V end was cut by 6 bases, the J end by 4 bases, with 22 bases between. CDR3 sequence: CASSSGGGAHFGNTIYF. The DNA of the CDR3 is TGTGCCAGCAGCTCGGGTGGAGGGGCACACTTCGGAAACACCATATATTTT.

V gene TRBV9 combines with J gene TRBJ1-6; TRBD1 agrees at 9 bases. The CDR3 contains 16 residues. Germline assignment: CDR1 SGDLS and CDR2 YYNGEE. J gave up 10 bases and V 3 bases, and 11 bases lay outside the gene matches. The CDR3 sequence: CASSAGTTGGGSPLHF. The CDR3 DNA follows: TGTGCCAGCAGCGCGGGTACGACAGGGGGAGGCTCACCCCTCCACTTT.

V and J are TRBV5-5 and TRBJ2-1; no firm D call. The CDR3 extends over 12 amino acids. Germline V lookup: CDR1 SGHKS, CDR2 YYEKEE (reference sequence). Deletions cut 3 bases from V and 6 bases from J, with 7 bases between. CDR3 amino acids: CASSSRFNEQFF. The DNA of the CDR3 is TGTGCCAGCAGCTCCAGATTCAATGAGCAGTTCTTC.

V usage is TRBV28 and J usage is TRBJ1-2, with D perhaps TRBD1 (5 bases). Per germline, CDR1 MDHEN and CDR2 SYDVKM. The V and J ends lost 10 bases and 4 bases respectively, with 22 bases between them. The CDR3 loop spans 15 amino acids. CDR3 nucleotide sequence: TGTGCCATCAGGAGCCCAACCGGGACCCTCTATGGCTACACCTTC. It translates to CAIRSPTGTLYGYTF.

The CDR3 region is CASNLGGEGLGEQYF. In DNA, the CDR3 is TGCGCCTCGAATCTAGGCGGGGAGGGACTGGGCGAGCAGTACTTC. V is TRBV10-2 and J is TRBJ2-7; 7 nucleotides align to TRBD2. The length of the CDR3 is 15 residues. Germline V lookup: CDR1 WSHSY, CDR2 SAAADI. V dropped 11 bases and J dropped 6; count of bases not matched to a gene: 19.

This chain joins TRBV19 and TRBJ2-1; TRBD2 aligns across 13 bases. Germline V lookup: CDR1 LNHDA, CDR2 SQIVND (reference sequence). V was clipped by 4 bases and J by 2 bases; unmatched bases: 8. CDR3 length equals 18 residues. CDR3 bases: TGTGCCAGTAGTACAAGGACTAGCGGGAGAGGGGCCTACAATGAGCAGTTCTTC. Protein sequence: CASSTRTSGRGAYNEQFF.

The CDR3 loop reads CASRMGLAGGRHEQFF. CDR3 bases: TGTGCCAGCAGGATGGGACTAGCGGGAGGAAGGCATGAGCAGTTCTTC. The V and J genes are TRBV2 and TRBJ2-1, with TRBD2 identical over 15 bases. CDR3 length equals 16 residues. V lost 6 bases, J lost 8 bases, and 8 bases stayed unmatched. Germline-derived CDR1 and CDR2 are SNHLY and FYNNEI.

The genes are TRBV11-2 and TRBJ2-5; D unclear. Germline lookup yields CDR1 SGHAT and CDR2 FQNNGV. This CDR3 contains 13 residues. V lost 3 bases, J lost 4 bases, and 9 bases lay in between. The CDR3 nucleotides are TGTGCCAGCAGCTTCCCTCCGTTAGAGACCCAGTACTTC. Amino acids: CASSFPPLETQYF.

The chain couples TRBV5-1 to TRBJ2-6; unclear D gene. The V and J ends lost 0 bases and 4 bases respectively, with 5 bases between them. The CDR3 is 14 amino acids. CDR1 and CDR2 (germline): SGHRS, YFSETQ. CDR3 sequence reads: CASSLAVGANVLTF. Here the CDR3 DNA reads TGCGCCAGCAGCTTGGCGGTGGGGGCCAACGTCCTGACTTTC.

The chain employs TRBV12-3 or TRBV12-4 and TRBJ1-2; no definite D call. This CDR3 is built from 12 residues. Trimming pared 6 bases from V and 1 base from J, leaving 6 bases between. CDR3 bases: TGTGCCAGCAGCTCCATTAACTATGGCTACACCTTC. Protein sequence: CASSSINYGYTF.

This clone showed up just a few times. This rearrangement joins TRBV11-2 to TRBJ2-5; TRBD2 is a possible D gene (6 bases). Trimming took off 5 bases at V and 4 bases at J, with 8 bases between the two ends. The CDR3 contains 12 residues. Germline V gene lookup returns CDR1 SGHAT and CDR2 FQNNGV. This CDR3 reads CASSHGGETQYF. For the CDR3, the DNA is TGTGCCAGCAGCCACGGGGGAGAGACCCAGTACTTC.

The V gene is TRBV27, the J gene TRBJ1-4; the D is unclear. The CDR3 has 17 amino acids. CDR1 and CDR2 (germline): MNHEY, SMNVEV (reference sequence). Between the trimmed V and J ends, which lost 0 bases and 7 bases, there was a span of 18 bases. The CDR3: CASSLSGPSRRGEKLFF. For the CDR3, the DNA is TGTGCCAGCAGTTTATCGGGTCCATCTCGAAGAGGTGAAAAACTGTTTTTT.

This clone was observed once. The chain is built from TRBV2 and TRBJ2-2, with a tentative D call TRBD2 (6 bases). The CDR3 is made up of 14 amino acids. The germline V gene encodes CDR1 SNHLY and CDR2 FYNNEI. Trimming cost V 2 bases and J 13 bases, with 17 bases left between them. CDR3 sequence (DNA): TGTGCCAGCAGTGAACGGTCTATCGGGGGTTGGCTGTTTTTT. Translating gives CASSERSIGGWLFF.

The rearrangement links TRBV27 to TRBJ1-5; TRBD1 matches at 8 bases. Germline CDR1 reads MNHEY; CDR2 reads SMNVEV (reference sequence). CDR3 length: 18 residues. V was clipped by 5 bases and J by 5 bases; unmatched bases: 17. The CDR3 DNA sequence: TGTGCCAGCAGTCCCCAACAGACAGGGGTCGGAGGAGATCAGCCCCAGCATTTT. It translates to CASSPQQTGVGGDQPQHF.

This chain connects TRBV24-1 to TRBJ2-5; 7 bases line up with TRBD2. Trimming cost V 0 bases and J 5 bases; bases outside gene matches: 8. The CDR3 contains 16 residues. Germline lookup yields CDR1 KGHDR and CDR2 SFDVKD. The CDR3 loop reads CATSDLVGRGGETQYF. The CDR3 nucleotides read TGTGCCACCAGTGATTTGGTTGGGCGGGGAGGGGAGACCCAGTACTTC.

This clone has a handful of counts. J is TRBJ1-2 and V is TRBV30; 8 bases line up with TRBD1. The germline gives CDR1 GTSNPN, CDR2 SVGIG (reference sequence). After removal of 3 bases from V and 4 bases from J, the junction contained 7 bases not matched to a gene. This CDR3 is built from 14 residues. CDR3 loop: CAWRSTGGSYGYTF. The CDR3 region has the DNA TGTGCCTGGAGGTCAACAGGGGGGTCCTATGGCTACACCTTC.

V is TRBV9 and J is TRBJ1-2; weak D call: TRBD1 (5 bases). Trimming removed 4 bases at V and 8 bases at J, with 18 bases between. Per germline, CDR1 SGDLS and CDR2 YYNGEE. The CDR3 runs to 14 residues. The CDR3 nucleotides are TGTGCCAGCAGCCTTACGGACAACCAACCGGGCTACACCTTC. Translated: CASSLTDNQPGYTF.

The chain combines TRBV10-3 with TRBJ1-5, with 7 bases identical to TRBD1. The germline gives CDR1 ENHRY, CDR2 SYGVKD. J gave up 7 bases and V 3 bases, and 9 bases lay outside the gene matches. The CDR3 loop spans 15 amino acids. The CDR3 spells CAISDPDRSGQPQHF. In nucleotides, the CDR3 is TGTGCCATCAGTGATCCGGACAGGAGCGGCCAGCCCCAGCATTTT.

The chain uses TRBV21-1 and TRBJ2-1; the D call TRBD2 from the table was never checked on the DNA. TRBV21-1 is a pseudogene. This CDR3 is 16 amino acids long. CDR3 sequence: CASSTFGLEEPNEQFF. For the CDR3, the DNA is TGTGCCAGCAGCACTTTTGGACTAGAAGAACCCAATGAGCAGTTCTTC.

CDR3: CASAIGGSVDTQYF. In DNA form, the CDR3 reads TGTGCCAGCGCAATTGGGGGATCAGTGGATACGCAGTATTTT. V and J are TRBV7-3 and TRBJ2-3, with D possibly called TRBD1 or TRBD2 (5 bases each). V was shortened by 8 bases and J by 6 bases, with 18 bases between the two germline ends. From germline, CDR1 is SGHTA and CDR2 FQGTGA. The CDR3 sequence is 14 residues long. Full variable domain (missing parts from reference TRBV7-3 and TRBJ2-3): GAGVSQTPSNKVTEKGKYVELRCDPISGHTALYWYRQSLGQGPEFLIYFQGTGAADDSGLPNDRFFAVRPEGSVSTLKIQRTERGDSAVYLCASAIGGSVDTQYFGPGTRLTVL.

The chain has TRBV19 and TRBJ2-6; D gene uncertain. V dropped 6 bases and J dropped 0 bases, with 12 bases sitting between them. The germline gives CDR1 LNHDA, CDR2 SQIVND (reference sequence). CDR3 length: 16 amino acids. The CDR3 region is CASRTQWSSGANVLTF. The DNA of the CDR3 is TGTGCCAGTAGGACCCAATGGAGCTCTGGGGCCAACGTCCTGACTTTC.